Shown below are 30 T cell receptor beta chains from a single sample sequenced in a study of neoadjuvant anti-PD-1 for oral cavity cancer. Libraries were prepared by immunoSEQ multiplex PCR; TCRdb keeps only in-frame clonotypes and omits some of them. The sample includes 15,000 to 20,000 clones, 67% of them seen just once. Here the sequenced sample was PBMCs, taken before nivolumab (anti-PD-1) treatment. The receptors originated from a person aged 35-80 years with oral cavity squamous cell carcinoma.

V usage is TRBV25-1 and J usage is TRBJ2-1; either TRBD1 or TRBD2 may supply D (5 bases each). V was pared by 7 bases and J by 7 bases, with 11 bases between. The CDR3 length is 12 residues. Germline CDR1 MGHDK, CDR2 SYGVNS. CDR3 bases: TGTGCCAGCATGAGGGGTAGGAATGAGCAGTTCTTC. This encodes CASMRGRNEQFF.

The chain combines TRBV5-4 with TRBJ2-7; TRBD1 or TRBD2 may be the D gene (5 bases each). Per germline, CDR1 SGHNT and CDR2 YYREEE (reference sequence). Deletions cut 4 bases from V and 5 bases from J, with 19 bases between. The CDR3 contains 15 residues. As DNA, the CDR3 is TGTGCCAGCAGCGGACACGGGACGGTACGCGACGAGCAGTACTTC. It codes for CASSGHGTVRDEQYF. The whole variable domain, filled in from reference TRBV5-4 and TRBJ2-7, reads ETGVTQSPTHLIKTRGQQVTLRCSSQSGHNTVSWYQQALGQGPQFIFQYYREEENGRGNFPPRFSGLQFPNYSSELNVNALELDDSALYLCASSGHGTVRDEQYFGPGTRLTVT.

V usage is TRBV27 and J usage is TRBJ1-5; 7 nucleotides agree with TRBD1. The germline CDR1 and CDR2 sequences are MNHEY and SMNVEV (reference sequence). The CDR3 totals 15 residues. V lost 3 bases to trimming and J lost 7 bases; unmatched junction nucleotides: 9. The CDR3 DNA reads TGTGCCAGCAGTTTCAGGGAGGGGGCTGGGCAGCCCCAGCATTTT. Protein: CASSFREGAGQPQHF.

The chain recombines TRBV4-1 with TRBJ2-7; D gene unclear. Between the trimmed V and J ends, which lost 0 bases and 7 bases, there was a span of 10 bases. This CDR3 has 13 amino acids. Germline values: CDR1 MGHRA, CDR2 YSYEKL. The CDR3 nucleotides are TGCGCCAGCAGCCAAGAAGGCGTAAGGGAGCAGTACTTC. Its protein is CASSQEGVREQYF.

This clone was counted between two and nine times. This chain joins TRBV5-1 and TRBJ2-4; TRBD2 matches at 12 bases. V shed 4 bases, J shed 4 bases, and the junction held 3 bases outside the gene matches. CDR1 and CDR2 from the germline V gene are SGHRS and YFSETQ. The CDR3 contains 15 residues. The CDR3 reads CASSPTSGGKNIQYF. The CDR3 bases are TGCGCCAGCAGCCCGACTAGCGGGGGAAAAAACATTCAGTACTTC.

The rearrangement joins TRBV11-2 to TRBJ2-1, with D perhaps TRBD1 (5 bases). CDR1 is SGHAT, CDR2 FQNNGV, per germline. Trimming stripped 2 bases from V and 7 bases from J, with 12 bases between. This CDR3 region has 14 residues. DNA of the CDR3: TGTGCCAGCAGCTTACAGTCAGGGTTGAATGAGCAGTTCTTC. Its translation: CASSLQSGLNEQFF.

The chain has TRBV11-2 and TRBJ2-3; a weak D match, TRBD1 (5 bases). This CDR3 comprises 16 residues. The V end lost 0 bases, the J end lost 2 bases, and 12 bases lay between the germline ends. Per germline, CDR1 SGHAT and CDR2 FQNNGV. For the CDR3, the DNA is TGTGCCAGCAGCTTAGAGGTCAGGGTTACCACAGATACGCAGTATTTT. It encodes CASSLEVRVTTDTQYF.

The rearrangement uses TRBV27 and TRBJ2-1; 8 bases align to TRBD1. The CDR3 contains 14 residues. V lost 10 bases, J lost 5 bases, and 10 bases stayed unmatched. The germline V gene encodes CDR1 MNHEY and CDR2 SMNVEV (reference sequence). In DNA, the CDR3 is TGTGCCACCCTTCGGGCAGGGGGCCACAATGAGCAGTTCTTC. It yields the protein CATLRAGGHNEQFF.

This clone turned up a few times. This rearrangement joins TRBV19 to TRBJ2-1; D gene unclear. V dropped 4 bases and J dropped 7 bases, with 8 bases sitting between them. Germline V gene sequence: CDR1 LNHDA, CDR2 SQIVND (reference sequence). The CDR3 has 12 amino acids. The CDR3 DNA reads TGTGCCAGTAGTACCTCCCTAAATGAGCAGTTCTTC. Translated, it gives CASSTSLNEQFF.

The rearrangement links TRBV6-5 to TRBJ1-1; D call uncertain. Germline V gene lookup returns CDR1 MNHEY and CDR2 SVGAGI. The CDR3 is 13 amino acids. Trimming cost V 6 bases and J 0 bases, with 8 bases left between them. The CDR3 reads CASRADMNTEAFF. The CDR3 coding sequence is TGTGCCAGCAGGGCAGACATGAACACTGAAGCTTTCTTT.

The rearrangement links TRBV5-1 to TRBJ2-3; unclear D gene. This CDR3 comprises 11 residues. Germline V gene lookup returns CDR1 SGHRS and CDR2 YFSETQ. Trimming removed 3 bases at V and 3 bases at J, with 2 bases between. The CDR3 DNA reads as TGCGCCAGCAGCTCTACAGATACGCAGTATTTT. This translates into CASSSTDTQYF.

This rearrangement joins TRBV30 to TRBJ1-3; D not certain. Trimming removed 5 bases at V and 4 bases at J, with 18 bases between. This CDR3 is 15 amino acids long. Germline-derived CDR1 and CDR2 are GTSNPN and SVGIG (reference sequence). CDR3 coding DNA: TGTGCCTGGGAGACTTCACCCACCCCAGGAAACACCATATATTTT. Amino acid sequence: CAWETSPTPGNTIYF.

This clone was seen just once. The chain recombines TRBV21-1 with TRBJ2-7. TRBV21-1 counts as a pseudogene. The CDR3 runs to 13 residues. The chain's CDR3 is CASSTGGDYEQYF. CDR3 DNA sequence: TGTGCCAGCAGCACAGGGGGGGACTACGAGCAGTACTTC.

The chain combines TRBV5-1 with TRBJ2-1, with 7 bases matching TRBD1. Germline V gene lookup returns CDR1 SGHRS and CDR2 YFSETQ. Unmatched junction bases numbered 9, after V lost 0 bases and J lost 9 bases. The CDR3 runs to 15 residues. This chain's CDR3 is CASSLGDSSIGEQFF. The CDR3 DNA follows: TGCGCCAGCAGCTTGGGGGACAGTTCTATCGGTGAGCAGTTCTTC.

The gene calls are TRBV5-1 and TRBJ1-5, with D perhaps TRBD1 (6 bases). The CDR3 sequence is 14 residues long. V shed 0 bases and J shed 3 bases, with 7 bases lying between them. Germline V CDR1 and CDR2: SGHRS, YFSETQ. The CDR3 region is CASSLGTVNQPQHF. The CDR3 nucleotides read TGCGCCAGCAGCTTGGGGACAGTCAATCAGCCCCAGCATTTT.

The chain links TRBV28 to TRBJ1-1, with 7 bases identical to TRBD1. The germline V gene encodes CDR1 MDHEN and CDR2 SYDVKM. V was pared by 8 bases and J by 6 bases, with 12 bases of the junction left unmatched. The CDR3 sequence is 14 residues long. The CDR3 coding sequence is TGTGCCAGCGGAGCGTTCACAGGGGTTGCTGAAGCTTTCTTT. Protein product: CASGAFTGVAEAFF.

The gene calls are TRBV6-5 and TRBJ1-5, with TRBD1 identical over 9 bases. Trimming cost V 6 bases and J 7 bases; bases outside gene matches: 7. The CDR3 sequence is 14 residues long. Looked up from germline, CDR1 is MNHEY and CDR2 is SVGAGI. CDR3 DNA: TGTGCCAGCAGGGAACAGGGGGCTGGGCAGCCCCAGCATTTT. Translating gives CASREQGAGQPQHF.

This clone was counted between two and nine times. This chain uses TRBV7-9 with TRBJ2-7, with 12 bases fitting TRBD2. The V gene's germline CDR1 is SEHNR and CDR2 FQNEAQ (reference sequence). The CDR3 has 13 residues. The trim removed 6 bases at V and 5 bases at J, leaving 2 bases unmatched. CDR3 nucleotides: TGTGCCAGCAGTCGGACTAGCGGGGACGAGCAGTACTTC. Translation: CASSRTSGDEQYF.

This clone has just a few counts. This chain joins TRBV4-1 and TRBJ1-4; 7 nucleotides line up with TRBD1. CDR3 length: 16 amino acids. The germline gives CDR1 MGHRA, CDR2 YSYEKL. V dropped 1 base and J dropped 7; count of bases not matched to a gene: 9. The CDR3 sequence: CASSQVPTGVSEKLFF. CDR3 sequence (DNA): TGCGCCAGCAGCCAAGTCCCAACAGGGGTGAGTGAAAAACTGTTTTTT.

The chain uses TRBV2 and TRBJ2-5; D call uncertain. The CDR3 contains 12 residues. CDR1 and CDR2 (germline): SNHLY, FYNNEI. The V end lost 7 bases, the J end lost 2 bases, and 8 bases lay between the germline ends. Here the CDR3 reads CASKAGQETQYF. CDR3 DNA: TGTGCCAGCAAGGCCGGTCAAGAGACCCAGTACTTC.

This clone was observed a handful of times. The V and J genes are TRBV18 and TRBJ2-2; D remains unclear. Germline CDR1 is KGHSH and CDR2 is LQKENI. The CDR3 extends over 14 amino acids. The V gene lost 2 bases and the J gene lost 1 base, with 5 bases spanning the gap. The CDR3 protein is CASSPRLNTGELFF. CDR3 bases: TGTGCCAGCTCACCAAGGCTGAACACCGGGGAGCTGTTTTTT.

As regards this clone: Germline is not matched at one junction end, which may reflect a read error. This CDR3 is CASSLGVGTEAFF. The CDR3 region has the DNA TGTGCTAGCAGCTTAGGGGTGGGCACTGAAGCTTTCTTT. This chain uses TRBV7-7 with TRBJ1-1, with D perhaps matching TRBD1 (5 bases). From germline, CDR1 is SSHAT and CDR2 FNYEAQ (reference sequence). The CDR3 is 13 amino acids.

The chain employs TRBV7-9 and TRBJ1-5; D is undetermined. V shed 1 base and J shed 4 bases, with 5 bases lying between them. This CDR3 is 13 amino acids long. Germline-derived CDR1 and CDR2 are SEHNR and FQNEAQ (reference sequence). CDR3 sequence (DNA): TGTGCCAGCAGCTTAGAACCTAATCAGCCCCAGCATTTT. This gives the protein CASSLEPNQPQHF.

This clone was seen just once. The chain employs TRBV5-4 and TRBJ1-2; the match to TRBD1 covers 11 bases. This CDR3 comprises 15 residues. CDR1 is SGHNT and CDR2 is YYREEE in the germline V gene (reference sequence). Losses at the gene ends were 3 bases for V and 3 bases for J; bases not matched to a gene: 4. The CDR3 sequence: CASSWGDRGDYGYTF. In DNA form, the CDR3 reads TGTGCCAGCAGCTGGGGGGACAGGGGGGACTATGGCTACACCTTC.

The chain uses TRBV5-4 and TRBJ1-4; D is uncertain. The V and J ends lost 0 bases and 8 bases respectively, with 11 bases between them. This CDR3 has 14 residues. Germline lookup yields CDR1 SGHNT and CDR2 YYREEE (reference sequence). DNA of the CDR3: TGTGCCAGCAGCTTGGACCTGGAGAGCGAAAAACTGTTTTTT. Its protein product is CASSLDLESEKLFF.

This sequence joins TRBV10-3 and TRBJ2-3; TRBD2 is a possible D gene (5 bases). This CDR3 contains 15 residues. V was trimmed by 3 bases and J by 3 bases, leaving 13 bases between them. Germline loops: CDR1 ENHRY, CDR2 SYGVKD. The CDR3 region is CAISENPRETDTQYF. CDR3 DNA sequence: TGTGCCATCAGTGAAAATCCGAGGGAGACAGATACGCAGTATTTT.

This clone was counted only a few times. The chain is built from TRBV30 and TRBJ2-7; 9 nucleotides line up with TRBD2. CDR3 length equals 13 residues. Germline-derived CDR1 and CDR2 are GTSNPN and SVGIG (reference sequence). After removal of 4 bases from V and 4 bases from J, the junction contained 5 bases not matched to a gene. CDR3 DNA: TGTGCCTGGAAGCCTAGCGGGGATTACGAGCAGTACTTC. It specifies CAWKPSGDYEQYF.

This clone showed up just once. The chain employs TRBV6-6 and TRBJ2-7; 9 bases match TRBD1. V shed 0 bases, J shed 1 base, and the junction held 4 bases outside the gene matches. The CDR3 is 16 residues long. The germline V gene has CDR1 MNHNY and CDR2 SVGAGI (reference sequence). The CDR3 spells CASSYSPGQGSYEQYF. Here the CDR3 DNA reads TGTGCCAGCAGTTACTCGCCGGGACAGGGTTCCTACGAGCAGTACTTC.

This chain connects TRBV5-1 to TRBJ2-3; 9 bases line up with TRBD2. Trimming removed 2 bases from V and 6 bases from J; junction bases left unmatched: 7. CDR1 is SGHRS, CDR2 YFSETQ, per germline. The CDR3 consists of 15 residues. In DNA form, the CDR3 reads TGCGCCAGCAGCTTTGGGACTAGCCTAGGGGATACGCAGTATTTT. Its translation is CASSFGTSLGDTQYF.

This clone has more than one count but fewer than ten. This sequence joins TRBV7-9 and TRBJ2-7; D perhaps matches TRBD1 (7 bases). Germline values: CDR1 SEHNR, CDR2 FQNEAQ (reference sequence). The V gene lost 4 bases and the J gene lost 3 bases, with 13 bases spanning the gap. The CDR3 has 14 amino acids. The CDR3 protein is CASSSGGLLYEQYF. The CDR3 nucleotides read TGTGCCAGCAGCTCAGGGGGGCTCCTCTACGAGCAGTACTTC.